This T cell receptor (beta chain) is from a study of the immune and genomic landscape of osteosarcoma (TCRdb year 2020). In the study overall: A total of 50 or so pediatric and adult patients with high-grade osteosarcoma made up the overall cohort, and the median age at diagnosis was approximately 27 years (range roughly 5-90). In the overall cohort, 60% of patients were male, and 70% to 85% had localized disease at diagnosis. The osteosarcoma immunogenomic landscape was characterized by integrating TCR sequencing results with transcriptome, protein array and immunostaining data. An explanation for the limited clinical activity of immune checkpoint inhibitors in osteosarcoma was sought in the study. Poor-risk disease was overrepresented in the cohort, as 73% of patients had an unfavorable pathologic response to standard therapy and 65% to 70% were deceased. Each of three patients provided a couple of samples from the same tumor site. The study profiled osteosarcoma specimens with whole genome, RNA and T-cell receptor sequencing plus immunohistochemistry and reverse phase protein arrays to define immunogenic potential.

Specimens were post-treatment primary, local recurrence and metastasis tumors from poor-prognosis patients. Comment on this clone: Its antigen is currently not known. Base qualities are not at hand, and no much larger clone is one base apart.

Its CDR3 holds 15 amino acids, cysteine through phenylalanine. Kept here is only the CDR3 DNA, which spans 45 bases and is read in frame from base 1. CDR1 and CDR2 are drawn from the germline V gene: MGHRA, YSYEKL. Findings and caveats that apply to the study as a whole: Because osteosarcoma is rare and all possible samples were collected, sample size was not determined by any statistical method. The clonality benchmarks were taken from external normal skin and healthy peripheral blood data instead of from matched normal tissue. Although TCR productive clonality was higher in the immune-hot C3 cluster than in the cold C1 cluster, TCR productive clonality was still low overall. In five cases a single hyperexpanded clone dominated the repertoire, and each of those five cases had fewer than 100 T-cell clonotypes. Productive TCR clonality was low overall, averaging 0.09 with a maximum of 0.3, suggesting limited T-cell clonal expansion. Along with the frozen tumor specimens, matched blood was collected from just a couple of patients.

TCR beta chain CDR3 regions were immunosequenced with the ImmunoSEQ Assay (Adaptive Biotechnologies). As for the original processing: TCRB rearrangements, read counts, read proportions and gene usage were exported through the ImmunoSEQ Analyzer platform. T-cell clonality was computed as 1 minus Pielou's evenness on productive rearrangements. In the clonal space homeostasis analysis, clonotypes were sorted into rare, small, medium, large or hyperexpanded (0.01 to 1 of the repertoire) bins. TCR productive clonality was compared across immune clusters C1, C2 and C3 using the Wilcoxon rank sum test. The source is immuneACCESS, and TCRdb retained only in-frame sequences with V and J called. Part of the clones is not carried over; for the studies checked, unresolved V genes explain less than half of this, and the remainder is unexplained. Clone size and V and J calls were adopted from that table, with D and trimming inferred from the DNA. This sample comprises roughly 9,800 clones, approximately 70% of them detected only once. Roughly 18% of the sample lies in the top ten.

The TCR comes from a human donor with osteosarcoma. Rearrangement joined TRBV4-1 to TRBJ2-5, and 7 junctional nucleotides match TRBD2. The end of the DNA fits TRBJ2-7 better, so the J call may be wrong. The sample consisted of osteosarcoma tumor tissue from the lung. The CDR3 in this case is CASSQAERGSYEQYF. The DNA sequence is given as TGCGCCAGCAGCCAAGCCGAGCGGGGAAGCTACGAGCAGTACTTC.